This T cell receptor (beta chain) appears in the sequencing data of a study of blood T cells in healthy people across ages. V was pared by 0 bases and J by 5 bases, with 6 bases of the junction left unmatched. The CDR3 has 15 residues. Germline CDR1 reads MGHRA; CDR2 reads YSYEKL. A second PCR of 7 to 11 cycles used a sample-barcoded 5' primer and a J-beta primer mix. Each of the cDNA molecules was tagged by a template-switch adaptor with 12 random nucleotides. One entry per CDR3 protein results from TCRdb running MiXCR on the 5' RACE reads. This sample has 1.5 million to 2 million distinct CDR3 sequences, with around half found just once. This clonotype was detected only a few times. Its target is not known. Findings and caveats of the study: Age brought a roughly linear fall in TCR beta diversity measured per million T cells. Naive and antigen-experienced cells were not separated, limiting conclusive comparison.

The V and J genes are TRBV4-1 and TRBJ2-5, with TRBD2 identical over 7 bases. Sequenced input: blood. This clonotype was sampled from a woman aged 40 to 50 in good health. This CDR3 is CASSQEPTSWETQYF. The CDR3 DNA sequence: TGCGCCAGCAGCCAAGAACCGACTAGCTGGGAGACCCAGTACTTC.